This T cell receptor beta chain was observed in a study of blood T cell repertoires in COVID-19. Whole-study context: Acute-phase and convalescent COVID-19 samples originated in the United States, Italy and Spain. In each case, the material was cDNA or gDNA derived from T cells, B-cell-depleted T cells, or PBMCs.

The CDR3 sequence is 16 residues long. CDR1 is SGHDT and CDR2 is YYEEEE in the germline V gene. V lost 0 bases to trimming and J lost 5 bases; unmatched junction nucleotides: 9. Per the original data handling: Reference gene primer amplification gave nucleated cell count estimates. Clones were read by immunoSEQ multiplex PCR, and TCRdb kept only the in-frame ones, dropping some. The V and J calls and clone size are taken from that table; D and trimming were inferred from the DNA. The repertoire has approximately 36,000 clones, about 88% of them found once; the top ten carry around 2%. Sequenced material: peripheral blood. This TCR was recovered from a human donor in a cohort sampled during active COVID-19. V gene TRBV5-6 combines with J gene TRBJ2-5; 8 positions agree with TRBD2. CDR3 DNA sequence: TGTGCCAGCAGCTTGGTTCATCGGGGGGGCTGGGAGACCCAGTACTTC. Amino acid sequence: CASSLVHRGGWETQYF.